This record covers a single TCR beta chain. Its antigen remains unidentified. This entry comes from a study of CD8 T cells in ankylosing spondylitis. TCRdb re-called the 5' RACE reads through MiXCR, storing one row per CDR3 protein. The table shows fewer than 250,000 distinct CDR3 sequences, with 15% to 20% occurring only once. The length of the CDR3 is 15 residues. V shed 5 bases and J 5 bases; nucleotides not matched to a gene: 2. Study-level results: Earlier authors reported some of these motif variants in reactive arthritis synovial fluid and blood. A motif of eight highly homologous TCR beta variants was seen as apparently characteristic of ankylosing spondylitis blood.

V is TRBV12-3 or TRBV12-4 and J is TRBJ2-3; 15 bases fit TRBD2. The TCR was taken from a male donor with ankylosing spondylitis. Sequencing was performed on blood, either unsorted or a sorted T cell fraction (not recorded which). The CDR3 nucleotides read TGTGCCAGCAGTCTGGGACTAGCGGGGGGAGATACGCAGTATTTT. Residues: CASSLGLAGGDTQYF.